This T cell receptor (beta chain) derives from a study of regulatory T cells in long-lasting Graves disease. On the study more broadly: More than 5 years of antithyroid drugs with positive TSH receptor antibodies defined persistent Graves' disease.

Time point of the sample: persistent/refractory GD, antithyroid drugs over 5 years with positive TRAb. RNA isolated from PBMCs was used to make the TCR library. Peripheral blood, at 8 to 9.5 milliliters, went into EDTA tubes. The germline gives CDR1 MGHDK, CDR2 SYGVNS. V lost 4 bases and J 5 bases, leaving 20 bases between the germline ends. CDR3 size: 16 residues. This clonotype was counted between two and nine times. The target antigen is unknown. Investigators prepared the TCR beta libraries by applying iRepertoire HTBI primers and Arm-PCR of CDR3 regions. TCRdb re-analysed the multiplex PCR reads in MiXCR, keeping a single row per CDR3 protein. The profile shows 650,000 to 700,000 distinct CDR3 sequences, about 30% of them singletons. Study-wide findings and caveats: Analysis covered peripheral blood alone, not thyroid tissue.

Specimen: peripheral blood mononuclear cells (PBMCs), collected when the disease was refractory, from a patient treated with antithyroid drugs. The clonotype originates from a female donor with Graves disease. V is TRBV25-1 and J is TRBJ1-1, with D hard to call. CDR3 sequence (DNA): TGTGCCAGCAGTGGAGACCAGCCGGACGCGGTAACTGAAGCTTTCTTT. The encoded protein is CASSGDQPDAVTEAFF.